A single TCR beta chain is shown here with its context. These data belong to a study of low-dose radiotherapy and immunotherapy resistance in tumors. About the research overall: Ipilimumab 1 mg/kg every six weeks, together with nivolumab 240 mg every two weeks, was given intravenously to patients. The drug cyclophosphamide was given into a vein at 200 mg/m2 every two weeks, one day before radiation and immunotherapy. Every day for four cycles from cycle 1 day 1, patients took 300 mg of oral aspirin.

Noted time point: after trial treatment. Noted treatment: LDRT plus nivolumab, ipilimumab, low-dose cyclophosphamide and aspirin (RACIN trial). Donors were treated with nivolumab, ipilimumab, aspirin, and low-dose cyclophosphamide and radiotherapy. TRAV- and TRBV-specific primers were used for first-strand cDNA, which covered alpha and beta chains. The authors ran about 21 PCR cycles to amplify TCRs with a constant-region primer and V-primer adapter. TCRdb analysed the reads with MiXCR anew, one entry per CDR3 protein. This sample has 85,000 to 95,000 distinct CDR3 sequences; less than 25% occur once, and the top ten carry 10% to 15%. Sample: PBMCs, taken after low-dose radiotherapy plus immunotherapy. The receptor was derived from a female donor with ovarian cancer.

The CDR3 sequence is CASSFALGSSGANVLTF. The CDR3 coding sequence is TGCGCCAGCAGCTTCGCCTTGGGGAGCTCTGGGGCCAACGTCCTGACTTTC. This chain joins TRBV5-1 and TRBJ2-6; TRBD2 is a possible D gene (5 bases). The germline V gene encodes CDR1 SGHRS and CDR2 YFSETQ. There are 17 residues in the CDR3. The ends were cut back, 2 bases at V and 0 bases at J, with 12 bases in the middle.